This T cell receptor (beta chain) appears in the sequencing data of a study of blood T cell repertoires in COVID-19 (dated by TCRdb to the early 2020s). Regarding the complete study: The collaborator samples originated in the United States, Italy and Spain and spanned the acute and convalescent phases of COVID-19. The repertoires were released in a freely available public database meant as a resource for research on the immune response to SARS-CoV-2. Nearly every sample came with metadata listing a de-identified subject ID, COVID-19 status, age in years and sex. The prospective study material was composed of cDNA or gDNA derived from T cells, B-cell-depleted T cells, or PBMCs. Samples were obtained from the ongoing ImmuneRACE study (first 160 participants) and from 1,254 subjects provided by 6 global collaborators. Where HLA class I and class II types were available, the types were taken from metadata supplied by the sample provider, not from assay-based typing. Subjects who had been exposed to COVID-19, were actively infected with it, or had recovered from it provided the deeply sampled blood TCRbeta repertoires that made up the dataset. Overall study results and their limits: Clinical and demographic metadata were provided uncurated, with the amount varying by source and participant.

Participants in the prospective study were aged about 18 to 95 years, lived in 20 to 30 United States geographic areas, and enrolled through a virtual design. In the prospective study, participants were assigned to cohorts based on the clinical history participants reported in a screening survey and a study questionnaire. Recovered participants in ImmuneRACE Cohort 3 were defined as having two consecutive negative NP/OP PCR tests, clearance from a healthcare professional, or resolution of symptoms. Mobile phlebotomists in the prospective study collected whole blood, serum and a nasopharyngeal or oropharyngeal swab from every participant. Participants in the prospective study had the option to provide additional blood draws and questionnaires over a roughly two-month period. Prospective study blood samples were shipped either frozen or at room temperature before DNA extraction. The immunoSEQ Assay, a bias-controlled multiplex PCR, was used to amplify TCRbeta CDR3 regions from genomic DNA. As for the original processing: The number of nucleated cells in each sample was estimated from the amplification of reference gene primers within the assay. To quantify the absolute abundance of each unique TCRbeta CDR3 rearrangement, sequence reads were collapsed and filtered. For each sample, productive Simpson clonality was calculated as the square root of Simpson's diversity index over productive rearrangements. The clones in this table, taken by TCRdb from immuneACCESS, are in-frame only. Not every clone is retained; where verified, under half of the shortfall comes from an unresolved V gene, and the cause of the rest is unknown. The DNA gave D and trimming, while V, J and clone size come from that table. This sample is represented by fewer than 350,000 clones; about nine tenths of them were singletons. The ten largest clonotypes hold about 9.9% of the sample.

For this clone: Its antigen is unknown. No per-base quality is available; no much larger clone lies one base away.

Germline trimming amounts to 1 base on V and 4 bases on J, with 1 as the count of junction bases outside the gene matches. The CDR3 numbers 16 residues from cysteine through phenylalanine. Here the CDR3 DNA is all that survives: 48 bases in frame from base 1. From a lookup of the germline V gene, CDR1 and CDR2 are SGHRS and YFSETQ. This receptor was obtained from a middle-aged woman who had recovered from COVID-19. This chain is built from TRBV5-1 and TRBJ2-1, and 14 junction bases match TRBD2. Input material: PBMCs or T cells enriched from blood (not recorded which). The encoded CDR3 is CASSLWTSGGYNEQFF. The nucleotides read TGCGCCAGCAGCTTGTGGACTAGCGGGGGGTACAATGAGCAGTTCTTC. The full variable domain, with segments outside the CDR3 supplied by the reference TRBV5-1 and TRBJ2-1 proteins, appears as KAGVTQTPRYLIKTRGQQVTLSCSPISGHRSVSWYQQTPGQGLQFLFEYFSETQRNKGNFPGRFSGRQFSNSRSEMNVSTLELGDSALYLCASSLWTSGGYNEQFFGPGTRLTVL.